This T cell receptor (beta chain) was sequenced in a study of T cells after yellow fever vaccination. Study conclusions and caveats: Post-booster repertoires again held most primary-vaccination clones (about 95% CD4, over 80% CD8). One caveat is that FACS-sorted repertoires could contain abundant clonotypes contaminating from the bulk population. Clonotypes found in both CD4 and CD8 compartments made up a small share.

TCRdb ran MiXCR on the 5' RACE reads and lists one entry per CDR3 protein. The sample lists about 350,000 distinct CDR3 sequences; around 12% were seen once. CDR3 length: 16 amino acids. V gave up 2 bases and J gave up 5 bases, with 15 bases separating them. Germline loops: CDR1 LGHDT, CDR2 YNNKEL (reference sequence). The table lists this clonotype with a few counts. The antigen remains unidentified. This TCR was sampled from a man between 18 and 35 years old who received the YFV17D yellow fever vaccine. This sample comprised CD4+ T cells sorted from PBMCs, obtained 15 days after the yellow fever booster vaccination. The chain carries TRBV3-1 and TRBJ2-2; possibly TRBD2 for D (5 bases). CDR3 residues: CASSQFLIPGTGELFF. CDR3 DNA: TGTGCCAGCAGCCAATTCCTTATCCCGGGGACCGGGGAGCTGTTTTTT.